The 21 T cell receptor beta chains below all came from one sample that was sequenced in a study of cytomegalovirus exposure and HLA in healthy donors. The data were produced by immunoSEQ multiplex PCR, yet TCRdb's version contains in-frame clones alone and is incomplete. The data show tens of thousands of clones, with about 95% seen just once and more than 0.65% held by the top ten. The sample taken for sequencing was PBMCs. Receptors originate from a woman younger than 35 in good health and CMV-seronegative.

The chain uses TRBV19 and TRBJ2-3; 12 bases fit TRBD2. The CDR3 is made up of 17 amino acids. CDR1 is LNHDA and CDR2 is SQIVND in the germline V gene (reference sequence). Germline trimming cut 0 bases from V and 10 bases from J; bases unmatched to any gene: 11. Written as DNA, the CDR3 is TGTGCCAGTAGTATAGATCTTGGCGGACTAGCGGGGTGGTCGCAGTATTTT. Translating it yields CASSIDLGGLAGWSQYF. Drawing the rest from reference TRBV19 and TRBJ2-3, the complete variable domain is DGGITQSPKYLFRKEGQNVTLSCEQNLNHDAMYWYRQDPGQGLRLIYYSQIVNDFQKGDIAEGYSVSREKKESFPLTVTSAQKNPTAFYLCASSIDLGGLAGWSQYFGPGTRLTVL.

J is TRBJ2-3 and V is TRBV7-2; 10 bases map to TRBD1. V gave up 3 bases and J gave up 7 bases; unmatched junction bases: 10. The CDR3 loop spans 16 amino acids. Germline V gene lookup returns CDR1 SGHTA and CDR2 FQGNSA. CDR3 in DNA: TGTGCCAGCAGCTTTCGGGGGACAGGGGTAGGAAATACGCAGTATTTT. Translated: CASSFRGTGVGNTQYF.

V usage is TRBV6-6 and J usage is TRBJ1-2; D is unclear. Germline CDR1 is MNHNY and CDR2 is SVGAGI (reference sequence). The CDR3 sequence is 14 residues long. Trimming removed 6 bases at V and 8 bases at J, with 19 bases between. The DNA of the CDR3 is TGTGCCAGCAGCGGAGTTGGGTCCGCCAAGGGCTACACCTTC. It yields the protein CASSGVGSAKGYTF.

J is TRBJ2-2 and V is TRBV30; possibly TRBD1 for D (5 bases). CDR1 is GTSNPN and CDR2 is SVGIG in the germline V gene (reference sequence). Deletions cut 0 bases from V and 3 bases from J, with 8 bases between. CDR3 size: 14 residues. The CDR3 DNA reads TGTGCCTGGAGTGTTACAGGAGACACCGGGGAGCTGTTTTTT. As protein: CAWSVTGDTGELFF.

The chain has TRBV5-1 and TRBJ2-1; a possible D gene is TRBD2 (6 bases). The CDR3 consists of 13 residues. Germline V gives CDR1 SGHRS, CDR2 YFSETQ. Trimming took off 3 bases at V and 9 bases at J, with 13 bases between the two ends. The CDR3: CASSSLSEGEQFF. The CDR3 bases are TGCGCCAGCAGCTCTCTATCGGAGGGTGAGCAGTTCTTC.

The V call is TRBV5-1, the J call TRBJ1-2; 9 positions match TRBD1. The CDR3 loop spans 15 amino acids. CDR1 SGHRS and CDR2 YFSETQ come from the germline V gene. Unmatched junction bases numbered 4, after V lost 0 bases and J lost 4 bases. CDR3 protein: CASSLGGTGSYGYTF. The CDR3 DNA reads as TGCGCCAGCAGCTTGGGTGGGACAGGGAGCTATGGCTACACCTTC.

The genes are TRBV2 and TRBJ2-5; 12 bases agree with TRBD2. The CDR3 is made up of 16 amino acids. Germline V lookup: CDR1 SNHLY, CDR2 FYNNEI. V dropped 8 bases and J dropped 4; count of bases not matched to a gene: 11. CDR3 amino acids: CASAWASGRGGETQYF. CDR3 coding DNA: TGTGCCAGCGCCTGGGCTAGCGGGAGGGGGGGAGAGACCCAGTACTTC. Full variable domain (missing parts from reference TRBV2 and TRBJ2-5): EPEVTQTPSHQVTQMGQEVILRCVPISNHLYFYWYRQILGQKVEFLVSFYNNEISEKSEIFDDQFSVERPDGSNFTLKIRSTKLEDSAMYFCASAWASGRGGETQYFGPGTRLLVL.

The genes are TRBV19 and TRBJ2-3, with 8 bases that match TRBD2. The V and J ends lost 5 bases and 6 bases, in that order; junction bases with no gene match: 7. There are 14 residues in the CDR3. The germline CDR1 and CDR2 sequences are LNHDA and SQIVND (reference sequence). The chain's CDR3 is CASSEPGGVDTQYF. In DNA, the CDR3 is TGTGCCAGTAGTGAGCCGGGGGGGGTCGATACGCAGTATTTT.

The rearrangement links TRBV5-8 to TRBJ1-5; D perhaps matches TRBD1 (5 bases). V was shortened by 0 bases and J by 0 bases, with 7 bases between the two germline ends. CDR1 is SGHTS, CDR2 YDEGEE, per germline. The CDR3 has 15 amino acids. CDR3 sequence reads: CASSLGQTSNQPQHF. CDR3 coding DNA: TGTGCCAGCAGCTTGGGACAGACTAGCAATCAGCCCCAGCATTTT.

CDR3: CASSRAAGEQYF. In DNA, the CDR3 is TGTGCCAGCAGCCGGGCCGCGGGGGAGCAGTACTTC. J is TRBJ2-7 and V is TRBV11-2; possibly TRBD2 for D (6 bases). Germline CDR1 SGHAT, CDR2 FQNNGV. This CDR3 has 12 residues. V shed 5 bases and J shed 7 bases, with 12 bases lying between them.

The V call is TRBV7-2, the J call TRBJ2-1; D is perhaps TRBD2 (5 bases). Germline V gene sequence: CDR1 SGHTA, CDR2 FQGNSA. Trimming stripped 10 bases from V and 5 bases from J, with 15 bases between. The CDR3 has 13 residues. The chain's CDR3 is CATRAGGNNEQFF. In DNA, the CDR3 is TGTGCCACAAGGGCCGGAGGTAACAATGAGCAGTTCTTC.

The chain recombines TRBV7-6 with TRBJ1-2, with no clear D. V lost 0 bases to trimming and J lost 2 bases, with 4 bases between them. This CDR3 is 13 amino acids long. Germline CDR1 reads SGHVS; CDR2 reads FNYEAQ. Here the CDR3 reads CASSLAGNYGYTF. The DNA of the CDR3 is TGTGCCAGCAGCTTAGCTGGCAACTATGGCTACACCTTC.

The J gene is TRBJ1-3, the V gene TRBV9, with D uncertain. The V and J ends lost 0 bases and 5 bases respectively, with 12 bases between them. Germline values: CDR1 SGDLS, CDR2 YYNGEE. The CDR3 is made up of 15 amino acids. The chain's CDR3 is CASSVVSDIRNTIYF. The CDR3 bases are TGTGCCAGCAGCGTAGTATCAGACATCAGAAACACCATATATTTT.

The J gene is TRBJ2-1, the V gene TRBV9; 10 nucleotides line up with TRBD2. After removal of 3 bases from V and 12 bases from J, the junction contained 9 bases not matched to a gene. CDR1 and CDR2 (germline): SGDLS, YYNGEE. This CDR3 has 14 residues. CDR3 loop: CASSGLAGLRRQFF. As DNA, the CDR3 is TGTGCCAGCAGCGGACTAGCGGGCCTTAGGAGGCAGTTCTTC.

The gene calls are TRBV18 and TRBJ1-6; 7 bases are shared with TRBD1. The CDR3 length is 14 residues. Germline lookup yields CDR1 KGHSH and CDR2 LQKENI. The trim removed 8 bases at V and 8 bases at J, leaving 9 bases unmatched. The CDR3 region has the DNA TGTGCCAGCACCCAAGGGACAGAGGATTCACCCCTCCACTTT. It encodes CASTQGTEDSPLHF.

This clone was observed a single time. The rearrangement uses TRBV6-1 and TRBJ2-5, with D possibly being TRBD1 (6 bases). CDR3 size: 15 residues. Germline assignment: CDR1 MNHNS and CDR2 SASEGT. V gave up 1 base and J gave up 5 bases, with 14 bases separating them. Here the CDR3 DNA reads TGTGCCAGCAGTGAAGGCTGGGGGCTGCAGGAGACCCAGTACTTC. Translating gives CASSEGWGLQETQYF.

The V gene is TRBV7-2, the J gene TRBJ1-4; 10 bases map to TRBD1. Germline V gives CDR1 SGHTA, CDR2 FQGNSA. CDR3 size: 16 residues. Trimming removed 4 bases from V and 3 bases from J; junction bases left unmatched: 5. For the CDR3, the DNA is TGTGCCAGCAGCTCGGGACAGGGGTTCGCTAATGAAAAACTGTTTTTT. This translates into CASSSGQGFANEKLFF.

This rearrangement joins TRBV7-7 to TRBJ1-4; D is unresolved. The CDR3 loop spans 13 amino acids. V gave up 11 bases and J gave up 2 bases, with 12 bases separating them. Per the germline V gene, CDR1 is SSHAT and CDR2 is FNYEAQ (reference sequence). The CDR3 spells CACLTGTNEKLFF. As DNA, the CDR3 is TGTGCCTGTCTAACGGGGACTAATGAAAAACTGTTTTTT.

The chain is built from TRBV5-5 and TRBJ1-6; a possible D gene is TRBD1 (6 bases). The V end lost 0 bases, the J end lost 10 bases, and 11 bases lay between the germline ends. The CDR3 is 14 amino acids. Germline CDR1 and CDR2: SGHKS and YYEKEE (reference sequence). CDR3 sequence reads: CASSLVQGYSPLHF. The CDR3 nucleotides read TGTGCCAGCAGCTTGGTACAGGGATACTCACCCCTCCACTTT.

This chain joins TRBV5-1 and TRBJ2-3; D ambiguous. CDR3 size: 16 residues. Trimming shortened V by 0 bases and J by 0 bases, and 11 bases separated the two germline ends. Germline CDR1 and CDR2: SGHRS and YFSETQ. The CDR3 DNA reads TGCGCCAGCAGCTTGGCCGACTCAGCTAGCACAGATACGCAGTATTTT. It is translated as CASSLADSASTDTQYF.

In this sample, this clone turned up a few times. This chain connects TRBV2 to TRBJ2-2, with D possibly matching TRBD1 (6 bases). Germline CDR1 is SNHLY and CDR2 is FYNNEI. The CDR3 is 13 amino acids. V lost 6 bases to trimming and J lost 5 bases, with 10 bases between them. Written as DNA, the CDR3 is TGTGCCAGCAGGGGGACAACTACCGGGGAGCTGTTTTTT. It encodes CASRGTTTGELFF.